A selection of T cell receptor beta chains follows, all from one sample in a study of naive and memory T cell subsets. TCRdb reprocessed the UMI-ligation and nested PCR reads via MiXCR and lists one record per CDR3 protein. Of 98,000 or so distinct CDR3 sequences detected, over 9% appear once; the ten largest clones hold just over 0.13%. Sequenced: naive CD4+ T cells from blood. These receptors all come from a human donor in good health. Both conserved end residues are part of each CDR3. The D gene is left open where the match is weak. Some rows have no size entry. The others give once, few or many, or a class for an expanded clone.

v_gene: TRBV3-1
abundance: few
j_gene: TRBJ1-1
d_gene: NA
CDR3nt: TGTGCCAGCAGCCAAAGGGCCTCGAACACTGAAGCTTTCTTT
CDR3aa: CASSQRASNTEAFF

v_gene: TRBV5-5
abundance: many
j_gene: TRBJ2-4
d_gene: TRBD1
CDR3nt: TGTGCCAGCAGCTTGGGACAGGGGATCATTCAGTACTTC
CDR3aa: CASSLGQGIIQYF

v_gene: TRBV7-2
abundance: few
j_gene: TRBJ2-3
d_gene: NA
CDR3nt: TGTGCCAGCAGCTTCAGGAAGCGGATTACTAGCACAGATACGCAGTATTTT
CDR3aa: CASSFRKRITSTDTQYF

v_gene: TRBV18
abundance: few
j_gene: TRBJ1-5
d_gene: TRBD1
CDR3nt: TGTGCCAGCTCACTGACGGGACAGTTTAATCAGCCCCAGCATTTT
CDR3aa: CASSLTGQFNQPQHF

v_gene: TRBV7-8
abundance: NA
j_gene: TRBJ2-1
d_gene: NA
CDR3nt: TGTGCCAGCAGTTCCTACGGGAGTGCCTACAATGAGCAGTTCTTC
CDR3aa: CASSSYGSAYNEQFF

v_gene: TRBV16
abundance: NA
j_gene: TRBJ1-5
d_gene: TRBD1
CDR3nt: TGTGCCAGCAGCCGAAAGGGGGCCAATCAGCCCCAGCATTTT
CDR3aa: CASSRKGANQPQHF

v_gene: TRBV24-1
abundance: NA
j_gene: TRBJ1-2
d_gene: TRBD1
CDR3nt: TGTGCCACCAGTGATCCAGGGACAGAGTACTATGGCTACACCTTC
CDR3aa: CATSDPGTEYYGYTF

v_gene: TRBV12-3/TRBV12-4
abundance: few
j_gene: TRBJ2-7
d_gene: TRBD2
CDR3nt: TGTGCCAGCAGTTTACTAGCGGGAGCTTACGAGCAGTACTTC
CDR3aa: CASSLLAGAYEQYF

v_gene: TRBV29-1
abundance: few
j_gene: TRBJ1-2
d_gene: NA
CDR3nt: TGCAGCGTTGGAGCTCTCTCAATTTCTAACTATGGCTACACCTTC
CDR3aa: CSVGALSISNYGYTF

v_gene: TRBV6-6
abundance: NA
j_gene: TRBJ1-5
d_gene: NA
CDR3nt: TGTGCCAGCAGTTACCGAGGTGGCAATCAGCCCCAGCATTTT
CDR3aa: CASSYRGGNQPQHF

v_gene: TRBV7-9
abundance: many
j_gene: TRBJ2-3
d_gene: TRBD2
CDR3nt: TGTGCCAGCGTTCTCATAGCGGGGGGATATCGAGATACGCAGTATTTT
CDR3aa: CASVLIAGGYRDTQYF

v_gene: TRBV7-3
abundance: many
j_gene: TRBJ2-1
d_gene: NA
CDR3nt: TGTGCCAGCAGCTCCCTTCCGGACAATGAGCAGTTCTTC
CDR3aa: CASSSLPDNEQFF

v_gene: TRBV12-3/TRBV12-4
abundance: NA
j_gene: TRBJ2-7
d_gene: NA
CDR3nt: TGTGCCAGCAGTTTAAGGGGGGACACCCAATCCCCCTACGAGCAGTACTTC
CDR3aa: CASSLRGDTQSPYEQYF

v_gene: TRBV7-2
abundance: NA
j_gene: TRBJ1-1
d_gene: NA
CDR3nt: TGTGCCAGCAGCTTTGGAGGCGGGAACACTGAAGCTTTCTTT
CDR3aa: CASSFGGGNTEAFF

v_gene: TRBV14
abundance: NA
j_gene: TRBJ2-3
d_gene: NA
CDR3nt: TGTGCCAGCAGCCAGGCGGAGAGAGATACGCAGTATTTT
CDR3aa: CASSQAERDTQYF

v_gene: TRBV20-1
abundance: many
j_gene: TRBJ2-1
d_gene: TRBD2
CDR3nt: TGCAGTGCTAAAGAGGGAGCGGGGCTCAATGAGCAGTTCTTC
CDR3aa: CSAKEGAGLNEQFF

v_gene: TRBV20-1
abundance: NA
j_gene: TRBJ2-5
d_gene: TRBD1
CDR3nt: TGCAGTGCTAGGGGGACAGGGCGAGAGACCCAGTACTTC
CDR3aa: CSARGTGRETQYF

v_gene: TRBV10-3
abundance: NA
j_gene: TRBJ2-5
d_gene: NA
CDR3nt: TGTGCCGCTGCTGGGGTGGGAGAGACCCAGTACTTC
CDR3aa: CAAAGVGETQYF

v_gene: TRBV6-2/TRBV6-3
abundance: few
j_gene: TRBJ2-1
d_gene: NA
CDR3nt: TGTGCCAGCAGTCACGGCGGGACCGGCAATGAGCAGTTCTTC
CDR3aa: CASSHGGTGNEQFF

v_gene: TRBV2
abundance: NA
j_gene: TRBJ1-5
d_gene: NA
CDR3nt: TGTGCCAGCAGTGTTGAGGGAAATCAGCCCCAGCATTTT
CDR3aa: CASSVEGNQPQHF

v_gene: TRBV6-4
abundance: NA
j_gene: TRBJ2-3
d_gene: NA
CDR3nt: TGTGCCAGCAGTAGGGCGGCGGGCGACACAGATACGCAGTATTTT
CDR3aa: CASSRAAGDTDTQYF

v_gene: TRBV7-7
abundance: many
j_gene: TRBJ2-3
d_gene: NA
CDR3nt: TGTGCCAGCAGCTTAGGCAGTTTCACAGATACGCAGTATTTT
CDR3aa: CASSLGSFTDTQYF

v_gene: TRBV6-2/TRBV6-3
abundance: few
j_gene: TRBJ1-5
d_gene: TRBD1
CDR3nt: TGTGCCAGCAGTTACTTCGACAGGGGGCGTAGCAATCAGCCCCAGCATTTT
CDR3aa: CASSYFDRGRSNQPQHF

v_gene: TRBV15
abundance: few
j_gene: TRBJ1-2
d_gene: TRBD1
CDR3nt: TGTGCCACCAGCAGCCGGGACAGGGCCAACTATGGCTACACCTTC
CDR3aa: CATSSRDRANYGYTF

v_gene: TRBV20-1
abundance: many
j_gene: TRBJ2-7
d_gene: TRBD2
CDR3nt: TGCAGTGCTAGAGCCGACGGGAGGCCCTACGAGCAGTACTTC
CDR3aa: CSARADGRPYEQYF

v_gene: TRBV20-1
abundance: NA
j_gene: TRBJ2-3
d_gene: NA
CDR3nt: TGCACCCGAGGCCCTGGCACAGATACGCAGTATTTT
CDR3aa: CTRGPGTDTQYF

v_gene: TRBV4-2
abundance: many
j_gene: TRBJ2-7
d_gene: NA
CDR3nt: TGTGCCAGCAGCCAAGATCCCGACACTTCTCGGGAGCAGTACTTC
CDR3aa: CASSQDPDTSREQYF

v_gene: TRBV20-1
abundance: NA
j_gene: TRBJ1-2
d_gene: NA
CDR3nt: TGCAGTGTATCTTTATGGGGGCCGGGTGGCTACACCTTC
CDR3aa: CSVSLWGPGGYTF

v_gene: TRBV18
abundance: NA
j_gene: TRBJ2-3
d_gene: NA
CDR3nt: TGTGCCAGCTCACAGTTCCCGCCCTCGGGCGCGCTTCTAGATACGCAGTATTTT
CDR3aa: CASSQFPPSGALLDTQYF

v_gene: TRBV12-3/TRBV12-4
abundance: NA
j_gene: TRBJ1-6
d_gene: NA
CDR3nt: TGTGCCAGCAGTCCCCGGGAGGGCTATAATTCACCCCTCCACTTT
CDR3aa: CASSPREGYNSPLHF

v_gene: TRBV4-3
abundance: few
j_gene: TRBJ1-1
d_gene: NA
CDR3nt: TGCGCCAGCAGCCAAGAGCCCAGGGTTTGGTCTGAAGCTTTCTTT
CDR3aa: CASSQEPRVWSEAFF

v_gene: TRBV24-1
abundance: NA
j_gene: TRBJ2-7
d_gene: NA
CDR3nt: TGTGCCACCAGTGAAAGCGGGCAGGGAACAACAGGAGCGTACGAGCAGTACTTC
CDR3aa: CATSESGQGTTGAYEQYF

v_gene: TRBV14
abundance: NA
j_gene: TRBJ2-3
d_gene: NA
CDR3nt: TGTTCCAGCAGCCAAGGGACGGCGCAGTATTTT
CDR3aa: CSSSQGTAQYF

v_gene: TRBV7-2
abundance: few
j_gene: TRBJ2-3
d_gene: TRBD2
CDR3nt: TGTGCCAGCAGCTCCGGACTAGCGGGAGGGCCGGAAGATACGCAGTATTTT
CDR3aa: CASSSGLAGGPEDTQYF

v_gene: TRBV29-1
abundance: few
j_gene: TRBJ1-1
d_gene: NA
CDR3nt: TGCAGCGTACAGGGTCACCCCTTGTCGGGCACTGAAGCTTTCTTT
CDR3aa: CSVQGHPLSGTEAFF

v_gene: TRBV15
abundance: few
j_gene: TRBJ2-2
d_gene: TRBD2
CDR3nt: TGTGCCACCAGCAGATTCGTCGGGGGGGGGGCCGCCGGGGAGCTGTTTTTT
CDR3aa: CATSRFVGGGAAGELFF

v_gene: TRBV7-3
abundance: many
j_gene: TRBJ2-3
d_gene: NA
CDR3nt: TGTGCCAGCAGCTTGATCCCCTCTAGGACAGATACGCAGTATTTT
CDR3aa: CASSLIPSRTDTQYF

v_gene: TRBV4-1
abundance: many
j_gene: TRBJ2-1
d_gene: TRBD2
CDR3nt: TGCGCCAGCAGCCAAGTCGGGACTAGCGGATACAATGAGCAGTTCTTC
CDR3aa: CASSQVGTSGYNEQFF

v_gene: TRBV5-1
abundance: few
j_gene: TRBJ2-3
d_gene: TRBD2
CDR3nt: TGCGCCAGCAGCCGACTAGCGGGGGAATCAGATACGCAGTATTTT
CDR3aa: CASSRLAGESDTQYF

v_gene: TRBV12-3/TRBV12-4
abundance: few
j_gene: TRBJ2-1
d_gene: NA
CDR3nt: TGTGCCAGCAGCCCAGGGTCCCGGACGTACAATGAGCAGTTCTTC
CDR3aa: CASSPGSRTYNEQFF

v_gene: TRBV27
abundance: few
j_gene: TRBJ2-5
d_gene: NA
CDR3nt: TGTGCCAGCAGTTCCCCGGGATCGTCCCAAGAGACCCAGTACTTC
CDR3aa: CASSSPGSSQETQYF

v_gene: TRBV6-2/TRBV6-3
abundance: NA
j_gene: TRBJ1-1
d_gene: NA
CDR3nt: TGTGCAAGCGGCCCTTCGAACACTGAAGCTTTCTTT
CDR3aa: CASGPSNTEAFF

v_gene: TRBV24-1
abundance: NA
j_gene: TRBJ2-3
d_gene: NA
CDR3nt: TGTGCCACCATGTCTCGCACAGATACGCAGTATTTT
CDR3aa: CATMSRTDTQYF

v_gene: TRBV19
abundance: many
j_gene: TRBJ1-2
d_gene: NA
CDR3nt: TGTGCCAGCCGTTTGCAGGGGACCTATGGCTACACCTTC
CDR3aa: CASRLQGTYGYTF

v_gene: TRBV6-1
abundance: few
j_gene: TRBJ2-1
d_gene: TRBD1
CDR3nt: TGTGCCAGCAGTGTCGACAGGGGGCCCAACAATGAGCAGTTCTTC
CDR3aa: CASSVDRGPNNEQFF

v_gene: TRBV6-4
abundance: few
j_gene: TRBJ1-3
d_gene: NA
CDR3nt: TGTGCCAGCAGTCGGATTATTTCAGTACCCGGAAACACCATATATTTT
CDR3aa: CASSRIISVPGNTIYF

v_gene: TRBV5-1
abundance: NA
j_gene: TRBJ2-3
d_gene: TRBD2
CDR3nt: TGCGCCAGCAGCTTAAGGACTAGCGGGAGGGGGCCAGATACGCAGTATTTT
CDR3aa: CASSLRTSGRGPDTQYF

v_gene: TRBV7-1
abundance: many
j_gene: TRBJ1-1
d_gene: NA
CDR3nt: TGTGCCAGCAGCTCGACCGGACGCGGTGAAGCTTTCTTT
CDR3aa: CASSSTGRGEAFF

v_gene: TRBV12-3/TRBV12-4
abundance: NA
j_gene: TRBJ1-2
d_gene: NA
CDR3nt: TGTGCCAGCACCACCTTGGCCGCCTCAACCTATGGCTACACCTTC
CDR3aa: CASTTLAASTYGYTF

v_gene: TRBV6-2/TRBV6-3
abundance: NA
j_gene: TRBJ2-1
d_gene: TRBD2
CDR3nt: TGTGCCAGCAGTTACCCTAGCGGGAGGGGCCAGGATGAGCAGTTCTTC
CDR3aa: CASSYPSGRGQDEQFF

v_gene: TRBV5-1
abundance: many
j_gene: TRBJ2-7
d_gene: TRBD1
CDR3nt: TGCGCCAGCGGCCGACAGGGGGCTGACAGCTCCTACGAGCAGTACTTC
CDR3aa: CASGRQGADSSYEQYF

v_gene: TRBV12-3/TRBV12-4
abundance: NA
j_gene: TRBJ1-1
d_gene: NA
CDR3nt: TGTGCCAGCAGCTTGCCGATCCGGGGAAACACTGAAGCTTTCTTT
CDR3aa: CASSLPIRGNTEAFF